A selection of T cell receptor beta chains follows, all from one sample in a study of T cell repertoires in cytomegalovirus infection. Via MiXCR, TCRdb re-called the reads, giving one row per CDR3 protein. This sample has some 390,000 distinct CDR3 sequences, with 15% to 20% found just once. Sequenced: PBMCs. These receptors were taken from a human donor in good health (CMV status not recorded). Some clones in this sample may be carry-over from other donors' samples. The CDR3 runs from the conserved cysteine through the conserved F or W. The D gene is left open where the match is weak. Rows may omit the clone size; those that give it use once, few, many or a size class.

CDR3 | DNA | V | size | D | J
CATSRNGDARSTDTQYF | TGTGCCACCAGCAGGAACGGGGACGCGAGAAGCACAGATACGCAGTATTTT | TRBV15 | few | NA | TRBJ2-3
CASSYLIWELFF | TGTGCCAGCAGTTACCTCATCTGGGAGCTGTTTTTT | TRBV6-2/TRBV6-3 | few | NA | TRBJ2-2
CAISESTRGQSNNEQFF | TGTGCCATCAGTGAGTCGACTCGGGGACAGAGTAACAATGAGCAGTTCTTC | TRBV10-3 | many | TRBD1 | TRBJ2-1
CASSPRQSLYEQYF | TGTGCCAGCAGCCCCAGACAGTCACTCTACGAGCAGTACTTC | TRBV7-2 | many | NA | TRBJ2-7
CASRLSGGASYEQYF | TGTGCCAGCAGACTCTCCGGGGGAGCGTCCTACGAGCAGTACTTC | TRBV12-3/TRBV12-4 | NA | NA | TRBJ2-7
CASSSEDPGDNDEQFF | TGTGCCAGCAGCTCAGAGGACCCGGGGGATAATGATGAGCAGTTCTTC | TRBV7-2 | many | NA | TRBJ2-1
CASSLFNAEAFF | TGTGCCAGCAGCTTATTCAACGCTGAAGCTTTCTTT | TRBV7-2 | NA | NA | TRBJ1-1
CASSYGRDTGELFF | TGCGCCAGCAGCTATGGACGGGACACCGGGGAGCTGTTTTTT | TRBV4-1 | few | NA | TRBJ2-2
CASTLRGGGVKNSPLHF | TGTGCCAGCACCCTTCGGGGGGGAGGGGTTAAAAATTCACCCCTCCACTTT | TRBV27 | NA | NA | TRBJ1-6
CASSFGVGRPQETQYF | TGTGCCAGCAGTTTTGGCGTCGGGAGGCCCCAAGAGACCCAGTACTTC | TRBV27 | NA | TRBD2 | TRBJ2-5
CAISESSRSYEQYF | TGTGCCATCAGTGAGTCCAGTCGTAGTTACGAGCAGTACTTC | TRBV10-3 | once | NA | TRBJ2-7
CASSLDRGYSPLHF | TGTGCCAGCAGTTTGGACAGGGGTTATTCACCCCTCCACTTT | TRBV27 | many | TRBD1 | TRBJ1-6
CASSVEGNTGELFF | TGTGCCAGCAGCGTAGAGGGGAACACCGGGGAGCTGTTTTTT | TRBV9 | NA | NA | TRBJ2-2
CASLGDSKYSNQPQHF | TGTGCCAGCCTCGGGGACAGCAAGTATAGCAATCAGCCCCAGCATTTT | TRBV19 | few | TRBD1 | TRBJ1-5
CSARLPRQGNTEAFF | TGCAGTGCTAGACTCCCCCGGCAGGGAAACACTGAAGCTTTCTTT | TRBV20-1 | few | NA | TRBJ1-1
CASSSLAGLQFF | TGTGCCAGCAGTTCTTTAGCGGGATTGCAGTTCTTC | TRBV28 | many | TRBD2 | TRBJ2-1
CASSRWGGRTDTQYF | TGTGCCAGCAGTCGGTGGGGGGGTAGGACAGATACGCAGTATTTT | TRBV11-2 | NA | TRBD2 | TRBJ2-3
CSALAGSSYNEQFF | TGCAGTGCTTTAGCGGGGAGCTCCTACAATGAGCAGTTCTTC | TRBV20-1 | many | TRBD2 | TRBJ2-1
CASSSPLGRGEDGYTF | TGTGCCAGCAGCTCCCCACTGGGGAGGGGCGAAGATGGCTACACCTTC | TRBV7-8 | many | NA | TRBJ1-2
CASSSQAGGLYIDEQFF | TGTGCCAGCAGCTCGCAAGCGGGAGGGCTTTATATCGATGAGCAGTTCTTC | TRBV7-2 | NA | TRBD2 | TRBJ2-1
CASNIGGPQDTQYF | TGTGCCAGCAATATTGGGGGGCCCCAAGATACGCAGTATTTT | TRBV6-2/TRBV6-3 | many | NA | TRBJ2-3
CASSPRESGELFF | TGTGCCAGCAGCCCCAGGGAGTCCGGGGAGCTGTTTTTT | TRBV7-9 | few | NA | TRBJ2-2
CASSSDKGGGKLFF | TGTGCCAGCAGTTCGGACAAAGGGGGTGGAAAACTGTTTTTT | TRBV12-3/TRBV12-4 | many | NA | TRBJ1-4
CASSYPRDLQETQYF | TGTGCCAGCAGTTACCCCCGGGACTTACAAGAGACCCAGTACTTC | TRBV6-7 | few | NA | TRBJ2-5
CSASVDSGTQETQYF | TGCAGTGCTAGTGTTGATAGCGGGACCCAAGAGACCCAGTACTTC | TRBV20-1 | NA | TRBD2 | TRBJ2-5
CASSPSDRAEQYF | TGTGCCAGCTCACCTTCGGACAGGGCCGAGCAGTACTTC | TRBV18 | few | TRBD1 | TRBJ2-7
CASSPTGRNTEAFF | TGTGCCAGCAGCCCGACGGGGAGGAACACTGAAGCTTTCTTT | TRBV12-3/TRBV12-4 | few | NA | TRBJ1-1
CASSLFGTENEQFF | TGTGCCAGCAGCTTATTCGGGACTGAAAATGAGCAGTTCTTC | TRBV7-2 | few | NA | TRBJ2-1
CASSFFAGELFF | TGTGCCAGCAGCTTTTTCGCCGGGGAGCTGTTTTTT | TRBV7-2 | many | NA | TRBJ2-2
CASSLSHSYGYTF | TGTGCCAGCAGCTTATCACACTCCTATGGCTACACCTTC | TRBV7-2 | many | NA | TRBJ1-2
CASSLRTSGTKQFF | TGTGCCAGCAGCTTGAGGACTAGCGGGACCAAGCAGTTCTTC | TRBV7-2 | many | TRBD2 | TRBJ2-1
CSAAGTLSNQPQHF | TGCAGTGCTGCCGGGACATTAAGCAATCAGCCCCAGCATTTT | TRBV20-1 | few | NA | TRBJ1-5
CASSLAGVAGETQYF | TGTGCCAGCAGCTTAGCTGGGGTAGCGGGAGAGACCCAGTACTTC | TRBV7-2 | many | TRBD2 | TRBJ2-5